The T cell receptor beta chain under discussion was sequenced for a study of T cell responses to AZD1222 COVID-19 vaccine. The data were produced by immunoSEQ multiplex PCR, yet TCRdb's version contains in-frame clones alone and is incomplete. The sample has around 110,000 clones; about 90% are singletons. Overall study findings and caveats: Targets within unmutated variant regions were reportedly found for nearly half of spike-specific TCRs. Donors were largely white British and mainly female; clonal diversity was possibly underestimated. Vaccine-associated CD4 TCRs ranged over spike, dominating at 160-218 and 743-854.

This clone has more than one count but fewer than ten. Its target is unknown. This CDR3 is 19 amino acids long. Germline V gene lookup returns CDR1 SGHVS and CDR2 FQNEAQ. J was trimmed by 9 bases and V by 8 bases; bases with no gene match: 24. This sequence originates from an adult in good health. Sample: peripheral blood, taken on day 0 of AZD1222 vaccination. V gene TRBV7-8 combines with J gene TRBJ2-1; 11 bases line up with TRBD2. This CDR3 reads CASHPYRLAGGPNAGEQFF. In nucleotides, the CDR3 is TGTGCCAGCCATCCATATAGGCTAGCGGGGGGCCCAAACGCAGGTGAGCAGTTCTTC.